This T cell receptor beta chain was observed in a study of technical replicates of blood from a few donors. Losses at the gene ends were 6 bases for V and 6 bases for J; bases not matched to a gene: 7. The CDR3 consists of 14 residues. The germline CDR1 and CDR2 sequences are MDHEN and SYDVKM. The assay was immunoSEQ multiplex PCR, and TCRdb's table has in-frame clones only and misses some. This table has about 61,000 clones, 95% to 98% appearing once. The chain has TRBV28 and TRBJ2-3; 9 bases map to TRBD1. The specimen was T cells isolated from PBMCs. This clonotype was obtained from a human donor in good health. CDR3 residues: CASSRRQGGDTQYF. The CDR3 DNA is TGTGCCAGCAGCCGAAGACAGGGGGGGGATACGCAGTATTTT.